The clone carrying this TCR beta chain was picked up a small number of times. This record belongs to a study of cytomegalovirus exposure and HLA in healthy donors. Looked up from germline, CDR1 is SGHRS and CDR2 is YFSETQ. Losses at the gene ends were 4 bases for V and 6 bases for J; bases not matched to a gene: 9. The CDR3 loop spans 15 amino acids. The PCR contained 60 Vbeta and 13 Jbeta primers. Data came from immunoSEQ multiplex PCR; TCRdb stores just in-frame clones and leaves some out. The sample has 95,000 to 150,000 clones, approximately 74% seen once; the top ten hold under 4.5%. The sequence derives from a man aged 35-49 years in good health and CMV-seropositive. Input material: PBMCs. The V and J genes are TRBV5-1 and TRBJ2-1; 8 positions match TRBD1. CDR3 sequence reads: CASSLMTGEANEQFF. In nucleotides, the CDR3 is TGCGCCAGCAGCCTAATGACAGGGGAGGCCAATGAGCAGTTCTTC.